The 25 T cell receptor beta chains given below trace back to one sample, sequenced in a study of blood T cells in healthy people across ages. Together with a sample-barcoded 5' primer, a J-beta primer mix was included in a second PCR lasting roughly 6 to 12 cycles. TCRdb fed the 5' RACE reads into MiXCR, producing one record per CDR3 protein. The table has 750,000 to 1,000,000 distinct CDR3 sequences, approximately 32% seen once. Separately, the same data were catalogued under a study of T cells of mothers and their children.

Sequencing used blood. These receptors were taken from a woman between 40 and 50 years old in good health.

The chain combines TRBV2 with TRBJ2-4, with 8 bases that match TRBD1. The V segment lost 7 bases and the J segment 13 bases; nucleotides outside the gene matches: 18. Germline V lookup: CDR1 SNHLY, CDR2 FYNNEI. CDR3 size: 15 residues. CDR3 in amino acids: CASKSETGVYNEQYF. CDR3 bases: TGTGCCAGCAAATCTGAGACAGGGGTATACAATGAGCAGTACTTC.

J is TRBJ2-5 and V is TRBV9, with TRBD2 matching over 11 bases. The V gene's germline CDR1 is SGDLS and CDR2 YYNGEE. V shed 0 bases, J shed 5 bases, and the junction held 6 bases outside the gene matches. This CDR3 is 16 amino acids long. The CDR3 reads CASSVGSGGAGETQYF. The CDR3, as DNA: TGTGCCAGCAGCGTAGGTAGCGGGGGGGCCGGGGAGACCCAGTACTTC.

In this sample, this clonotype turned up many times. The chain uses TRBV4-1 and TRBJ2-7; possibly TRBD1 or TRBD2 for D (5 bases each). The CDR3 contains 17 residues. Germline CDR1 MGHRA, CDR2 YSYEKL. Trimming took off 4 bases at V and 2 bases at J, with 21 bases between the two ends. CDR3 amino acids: CASSLTPGTPITYEQYF. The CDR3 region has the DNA TGCGCCAGCAGCCTCACGCCTGGGACCCCGATTACCTACGAGCAGTACTTC.

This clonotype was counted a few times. The CDR3 DNA reads as TGCAGTGCTAGCACGTGGGCAGACGGTTATGGCTACACCTTC. Protein sequence: CSASTWADGYGYTF. The V and J genes are TRBV20-1 and TRBJ1-2; D unresolved. V lost 3 bases, J lost 5 bases, and 16 bases lay in between. Germline CDR1 is DFQATT and CDR2 is SNEGSKA (reference sequence). The CDR3 spans 14 residues.

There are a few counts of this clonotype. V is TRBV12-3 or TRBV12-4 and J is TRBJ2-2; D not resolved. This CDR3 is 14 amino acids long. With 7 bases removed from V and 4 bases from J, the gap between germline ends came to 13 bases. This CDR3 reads CASTRASITGELFF. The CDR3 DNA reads TGTGCCAGCACTAGGGCAAGCATCACCGGGGAGCTGTTTTTT.

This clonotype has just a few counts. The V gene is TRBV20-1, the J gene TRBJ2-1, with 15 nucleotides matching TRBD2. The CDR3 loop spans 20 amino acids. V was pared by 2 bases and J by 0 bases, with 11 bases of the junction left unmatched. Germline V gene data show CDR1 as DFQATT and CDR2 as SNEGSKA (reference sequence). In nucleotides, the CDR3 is TGCAGTGCTAGAAACCTCGGGACTAGCGGGGGGCCGAGCTCCTACAATGAGCAGTTCTTC. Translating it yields CSARNLGTSGGPSSYNEQFF.

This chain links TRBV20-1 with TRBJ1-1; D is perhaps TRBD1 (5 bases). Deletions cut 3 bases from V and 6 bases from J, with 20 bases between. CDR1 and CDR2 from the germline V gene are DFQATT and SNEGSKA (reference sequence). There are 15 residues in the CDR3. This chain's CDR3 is CSARGDPGQRSEAFF. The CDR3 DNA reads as TGCAGTGCTAGGGGGGATCCGGGTCAGAGGTCTGAAGCTTTCTTT.

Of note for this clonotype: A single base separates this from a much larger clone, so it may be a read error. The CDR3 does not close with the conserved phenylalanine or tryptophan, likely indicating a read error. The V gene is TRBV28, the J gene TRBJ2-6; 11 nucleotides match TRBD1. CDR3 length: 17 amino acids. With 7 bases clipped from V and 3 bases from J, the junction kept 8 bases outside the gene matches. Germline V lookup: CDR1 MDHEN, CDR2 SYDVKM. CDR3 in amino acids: CASTVGQGADGANVLTV. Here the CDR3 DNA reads TGTGCCAGCACGGTTGGACAGGGGGCGGATGGGGCCAACGTCCTGACTGTC.

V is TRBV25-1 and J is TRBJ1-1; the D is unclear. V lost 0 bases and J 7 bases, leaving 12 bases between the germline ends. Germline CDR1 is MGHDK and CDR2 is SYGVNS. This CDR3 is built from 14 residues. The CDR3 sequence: CASSEYSLTSEAFF. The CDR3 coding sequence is TGTGCCAGCAGTGAATATTCTTTGACTAGTGAAGCTTTCTTT.

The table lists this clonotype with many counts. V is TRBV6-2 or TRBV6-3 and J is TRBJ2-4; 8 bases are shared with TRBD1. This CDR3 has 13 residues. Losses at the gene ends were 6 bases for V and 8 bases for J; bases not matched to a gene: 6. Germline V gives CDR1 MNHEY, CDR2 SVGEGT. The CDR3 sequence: CASRLTGEDIQYF. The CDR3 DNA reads TGTGCCAGCAGGCTGACAGGGGAGGACATTCAGTACTTC.

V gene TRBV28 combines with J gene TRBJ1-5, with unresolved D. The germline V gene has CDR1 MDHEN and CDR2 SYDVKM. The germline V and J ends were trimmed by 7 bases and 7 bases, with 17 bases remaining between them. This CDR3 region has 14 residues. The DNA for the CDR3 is TGTGCCAGCACCCAGGTGGGAGGAGGGCAGCCCCAGCATTTT. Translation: CASTQVGGGQPQHF.

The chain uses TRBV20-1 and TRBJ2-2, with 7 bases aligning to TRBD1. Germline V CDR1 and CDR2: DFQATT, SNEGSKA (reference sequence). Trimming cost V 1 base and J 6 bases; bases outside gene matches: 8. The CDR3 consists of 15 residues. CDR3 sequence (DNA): TGCAGTGCTAGAGTTGAGGGGGCGCGGTCCGGGGAGCTGTTTTTT. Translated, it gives CSARVEGARSGELFF.

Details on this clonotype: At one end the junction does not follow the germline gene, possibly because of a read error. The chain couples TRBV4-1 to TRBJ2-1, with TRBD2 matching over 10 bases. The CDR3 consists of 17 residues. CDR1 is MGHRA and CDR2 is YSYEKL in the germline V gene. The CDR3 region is CASSQALAGGLYNERFF. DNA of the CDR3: TGCGCCAGCAGCCAGGCTTTAGCGGGGGGTCTCTACAATGAGCGGTTCTTC.

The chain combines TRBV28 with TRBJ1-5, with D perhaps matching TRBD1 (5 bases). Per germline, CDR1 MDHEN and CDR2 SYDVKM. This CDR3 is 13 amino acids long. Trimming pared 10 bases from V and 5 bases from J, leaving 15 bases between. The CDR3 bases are TGTGCCACCCAACCCGGGACTGATCAGCCCCAGCATTTT. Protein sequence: CATQPGTDQPQHF.

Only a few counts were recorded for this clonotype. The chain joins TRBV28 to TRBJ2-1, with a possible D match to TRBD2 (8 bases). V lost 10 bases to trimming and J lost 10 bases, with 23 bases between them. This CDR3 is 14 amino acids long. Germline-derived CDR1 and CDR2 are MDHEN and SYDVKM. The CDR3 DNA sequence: TGTGCCACCCATTGGAGGGGGCCGGGGGGGGAGCAGTTCTTC. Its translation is CATHWRGPGGEQFF.

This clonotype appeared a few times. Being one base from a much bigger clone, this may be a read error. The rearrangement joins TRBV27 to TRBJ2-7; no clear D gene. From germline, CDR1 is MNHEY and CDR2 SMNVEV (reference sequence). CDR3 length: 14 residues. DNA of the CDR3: TGTGCCAGCAGTTTAGGTCACCCTACGATAGAGCGGTACTTC. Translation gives CASSLGHPTIERYF.

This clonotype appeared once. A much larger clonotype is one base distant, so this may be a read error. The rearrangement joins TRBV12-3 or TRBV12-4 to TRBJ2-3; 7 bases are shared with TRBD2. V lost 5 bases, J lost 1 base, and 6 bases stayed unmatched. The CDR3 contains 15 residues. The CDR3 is CASSLAGRGTDTQYF. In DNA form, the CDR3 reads TGTGCCAGCAGTCTTGCGGGGAGGGGCACAGATACGCAGTATTTT.

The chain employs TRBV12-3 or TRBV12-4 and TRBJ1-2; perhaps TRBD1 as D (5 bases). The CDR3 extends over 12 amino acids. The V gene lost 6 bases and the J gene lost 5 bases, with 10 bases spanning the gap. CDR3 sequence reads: CASSAEGYGYTF. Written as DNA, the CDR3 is TGTGCCAGCAGCGCCGAGGGGTATGGCTACACCTTC.

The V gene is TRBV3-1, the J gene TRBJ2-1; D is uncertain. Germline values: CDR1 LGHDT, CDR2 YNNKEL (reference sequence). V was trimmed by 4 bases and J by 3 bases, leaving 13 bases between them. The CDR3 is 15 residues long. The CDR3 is CASSPPRVLYNEQFF. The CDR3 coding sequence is TGTGCCAGCAGCCCTCCCCGGGTTCTCTACAATGAGCAGTTCTTC.

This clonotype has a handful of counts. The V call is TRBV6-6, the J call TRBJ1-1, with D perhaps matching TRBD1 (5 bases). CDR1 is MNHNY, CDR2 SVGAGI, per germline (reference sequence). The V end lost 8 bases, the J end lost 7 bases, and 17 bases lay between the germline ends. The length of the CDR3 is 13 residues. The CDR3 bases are TGTGCCAGCGCCAACCAGGGTACCCGTGAAGCTTTCTTT. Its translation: CASANQGTREAFF.

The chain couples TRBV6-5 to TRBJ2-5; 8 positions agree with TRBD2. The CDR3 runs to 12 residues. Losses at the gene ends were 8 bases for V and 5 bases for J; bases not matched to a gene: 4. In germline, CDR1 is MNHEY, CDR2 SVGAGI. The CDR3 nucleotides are TGTGCCAGCGGGCGGGGGGTGGAGACCCAGTACTTC. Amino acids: CASGRGVETQYF.

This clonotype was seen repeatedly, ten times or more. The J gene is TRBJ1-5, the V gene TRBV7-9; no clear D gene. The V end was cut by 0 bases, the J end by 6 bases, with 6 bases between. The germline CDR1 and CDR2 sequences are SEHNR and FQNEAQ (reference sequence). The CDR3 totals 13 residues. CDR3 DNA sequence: TGTGCCAGCAGCTTAGCGGGAGGTCAGCCCCAGCATTTT. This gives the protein CASSLAGGQPQHF.

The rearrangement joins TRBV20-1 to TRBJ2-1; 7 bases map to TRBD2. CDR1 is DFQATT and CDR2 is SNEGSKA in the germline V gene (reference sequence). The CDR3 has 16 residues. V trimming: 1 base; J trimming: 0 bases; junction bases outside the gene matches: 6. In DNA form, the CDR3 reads TGCAGTGCTAGAGGTGACGGGGGGAGCTCCTACAATGAGCAGTTCTTC. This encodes CSARGDGGSSYNEQFF.

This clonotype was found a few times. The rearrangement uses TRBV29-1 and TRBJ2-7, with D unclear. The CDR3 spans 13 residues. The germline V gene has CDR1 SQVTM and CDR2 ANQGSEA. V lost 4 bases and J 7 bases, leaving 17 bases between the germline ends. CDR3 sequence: CSVGRISYNEQYF. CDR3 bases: TGCAGCGTTGGGCGGATAAGCTACAATGAGCAGTACTTC.

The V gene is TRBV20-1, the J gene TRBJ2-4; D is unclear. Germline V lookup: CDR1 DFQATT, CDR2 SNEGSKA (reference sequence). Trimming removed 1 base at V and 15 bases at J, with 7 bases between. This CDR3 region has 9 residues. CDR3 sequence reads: CSARVSGYF. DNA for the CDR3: TGCAGTGCTAGAGTGTCAGGGTACTTC.